This T cell receptor beta chain is from a study of identical twins. The CDR3 consists of 14 residues. Germline lookup yields CDR1 LGHDT and CDR2 YNNKEL (reference sequence). Trimming cost V 1 base and J 2 bases, with 8 bases left between them. This clonotype turned up a few times. MiXCR was run by TCRdb on the 5' RACE reads, yielding one entry per CDR3 protein. Counted here are roughly 630,000 distinct CDR3 sequences, under 8.5% occurring once; the ten biggest clones make up about 1.6%. Separately, the same data were catalogued under a study of yellow fever vaccine responses in identical twins.

The source of this sequence is a woman between 18 and 29 years old in good health. Input material: PBMCs. The chain links TRBV3-1 to TRBJ2-5; no definite D call. The CDR3 DNA reads as TGTGCCAGCAGCCAAGGTGGCTTACAAGAGACCCAGTACTTC. Residues: CASSQGGLQETQYF.